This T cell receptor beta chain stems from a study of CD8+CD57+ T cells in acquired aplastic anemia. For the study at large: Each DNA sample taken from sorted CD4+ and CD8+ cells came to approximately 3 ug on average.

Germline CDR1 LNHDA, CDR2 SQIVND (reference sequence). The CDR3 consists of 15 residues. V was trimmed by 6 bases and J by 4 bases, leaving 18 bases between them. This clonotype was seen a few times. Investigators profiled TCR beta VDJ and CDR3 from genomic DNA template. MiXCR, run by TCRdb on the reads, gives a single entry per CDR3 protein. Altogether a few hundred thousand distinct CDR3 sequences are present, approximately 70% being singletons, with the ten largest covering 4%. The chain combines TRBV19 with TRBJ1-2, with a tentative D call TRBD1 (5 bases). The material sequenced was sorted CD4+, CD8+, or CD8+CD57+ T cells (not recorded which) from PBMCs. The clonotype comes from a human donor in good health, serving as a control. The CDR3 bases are TGTGCCAGTAGCGAAGCAGGGAGGGGCGGCTATGGCTACACCTTC. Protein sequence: CASSEAGRGGYGYTF.